This T cell receptor (beta chain) appears in the sequencing data of a study of PD-L1 blockade in urothelial cancer. For the study at large: Males with bladder-origin urothelial cancer made up about 90% of the roughly 29 patients. Median T cell yield per blood sample was over 130,000 cells.

TCRdb keeps only in-frame clones here, not all; method: immunoSEQ multiplex PCR. This table has roughly 47,000 clones, around 79% appearing once. The germline V gene has CDR1 MNHEY and CDR2 SMNVEV (reference sequence). The CDR3 has 13 residues. V was pared by 6 bases and J by 4 bases, with 9 bases between. Time point given: pretreatment peripheral blood. Sample: PBMCs, taken around atezolizumab (anti-PD-L1) treatment. V is TRBV27 and J is TRBJ1-4; perhaps TRBD1 as D (5 bases). The receptor's source is a man in his 70s with urothelial cancer. This CDR3 reads CASSRVNNEKLFF. The CDR3 DNA reads as TGTGCCAGCAGCAGGGTTAATAATGAAAAACTGTTTTTT.